The rows below give T cell receptor beta chains drawn from one sample of a study of CD4 T cells in relation to SARS-CoV-2 and coronaviruses. Some clones are missing from TCRdb's copy, which holds only in-frame ones; the method was immunoSEQ multiplex PCR. Of about 19,000 clones in the sample, just over 75% were seen once. No cognate antigen is known for these TCRs. Sequencing was done on a sample of CD4+ T cells from PBMCs, cultured in vitro. The receptors stem from a human donor in good health. Both conserved end residues are part of each CDR3. D genes are given only for firm matches. Clone size is given for some rows only: seen once, a few or many times, or a class if the clone is expanded.

clone_size	v_call	j_call	d_call	cdr3_nt	cdr3_aa
NA	TRBV6-1	TRBJ2-7	NA	TGTGCCAGCAGTGAAGCCGGGTGGGGGCGGGGCGAGCAGTACTTC	CASSEAGWGRGEQYF
once	TRBV7-2	TRBJ2-5	NA	TGTGCCAGCAGCTTAGAAGGTGGTAGGTGGGGAGAGACCCAGTACTTC	CASSLEGGRWGETQYF
NA	TRBV18	TRBJ1-2	NA	TGTGCCAGCTCACTATCCGGCCGTGTTAGAGGCTACACCTTC	CASSLSGRVRGYTF
NA	TRBV7-2	TRBJ2-3	NA	TGTGCCAGCAGCGCATTCACAGATACGCAGTATTTT	CASSAFTDTQYF
NA	TRBV2	TRBJ2-3	TRBD2	TGTGCCAGCAGTGAAGGGATTCCTAGCGGGGGCCAGTATTTT	CASSEGIPSGGQYF
NA	TRBV20-1	TRBJ2-5	NA	TGCAGTGCTAGACCCCAAGAGACCCAGTACTTC	CSARPQETQYF
NA	TRBV7-9	TRBJ1-4	NA	TGTGCCAGCAGCCCCCGAAGGGCGACTAATGAAAAACTGTTTTTT	CASSPRRATNEKLFF
NA	TRBV11-3	TRBJ2-1	TRBD2	TGTGCCAGCAGCGATACTAGCGTGGACGGTGAGCAGTTCTTC	CASSDTSVDGEQFF
few	TRBV2	TRBJ2-7	TRBD2	TGTGCCAGCAGCGAACTAGCGGGGGGGTCCTACGAGCAGTACTTC	CASSELAGGSYEQYF
NA	TRBV2	TRBJ1-2	TRBD1	TGTGCCAGCAGTCCCCCGGACAGGGATCATGGCTACACCTTC	CASSPPDRDHGYTF
NA	TRBV7-9	TRBJ2-3	NA	TGTGCCAGCAGCTTAGGCCTGCTGACAGATACGCAGTATTTT	CASSLGLLTDTQYF
large	TRBV7-2	TRBJ1-6	NA	TGTGCCTCCGGGATCAATGAATCACCCCTCCACTTT	CASGINESPLHF
NA	TRBV28	TRBJ2-2	TRBD2	TGTGCCAGCAGTTTATGGAGTCTAGCGGGAGGTCCCGGGGAGCTGTTTTTT	CASSLWSLAGGPGELFF
NA	TRBV7-3	TRBJ2-1	NA	TGTGCCAGCAGCTCCCTTGGAGGCGGCGGTGAGCAGTTCTTC	CASSSLGGGGEQFF
NA	TRBV5-4	TRBJ2-5	NA	TGTGCCAGCAGCTTGTGGACAGCTAGGAGAGGGGAGACCCAGTACTTC	CASSLWTARRGETQYF
NA	TRBV20-1	TRBJ1-1	NA	TGCAGTGCCGGACGGGGATTGGGGGCTTTCTTT	CSAGRGLGAFF
NA	TRBV19	TRBJ2-3	NA	TGTGCCAGTAGCGACAGGCTGAATACGCAGTATTTT	CASSDRLNTQYF
NA	TRBV7-2	TRBJ1-4	NA	TGTGCCAGCAGCTTTTCAGCAACTAATGAAAAACTGTTTTTT	CASSFSATNEKLFF
NA	TRBV6-5	TRBJ1-1	TRBD1	TGTGCCAGCTGGACAGGGTTGAATGAAGCTTTCTTT	CASWTGLNEAFF
NA	TRBV19	TRBJ1-4	NA	TGTGCCAGTAGTATGTCTCAGCCTAATGAAAAACTGTTTTTT	CASSMSQPNEKLFF
NA	TRBV6-2/TRBV6-3	TRBJ2-2	TRBD2	TGTGCCAGCAGCCTAGCGGGAGACACCGGGGAGCTGTTTTTT	CASSLAGDTGELFF
NA	TRBV29-1	TRBJ1-1	NA	TGCAGCGTTGACGGACCCGTAGGGACTGAAGCTTTCTTT	CSVDGPVGTEAFF
NA	TRBV6-5	TRBJ2-7	NA	TGTGCCAGCAGTCCCCCAGCCCGGGGGGAGCAGTACTTC	CASSPPARGEQYF
NA	TRBV3-1/TRBV3-2	TRBJ2-6	NA	TGTGCCAGCAGCCAAGACCCCCCCGGGAACTCTGGGGCCAACGTCCTGACTTTC	CASSQDPPGNSGANVLTF
once	TRBV24-1	TRBJ2-3	NA	TGTGCCACCAGTGATCCCCCGAGAGAGGGGAGAGATACGCAGTATTTT	CATSDPPREGRDTQYF
NA	TRBV7-9	TRBJ2-1	NA	TGTGCCAGCAGCTTTGGTGGGGAAGAGCAGTTCTTC	CASSFGGEEQFF
NA	TRBV4-1	TRBJ1-2	NA	TGCGCCAGCAGCCCCGTCGGGGATTTAGTTTTCTATGGCTACACCTTC	CASSPVGDLVFYGYTF
NA	TRBV5-6	TRBJ2-1	NA	TGTGCCAGCAGCTTGTTACTTGAGCAGTTCTTC	CASSLLLEQFF
NA	TRBV27	TRBJ2-7	TRBD2	TGTGCCAGCAGTTTATCGGGAGGGTTCAGCTCCTACGAGCAGTACTTC	CASSLSGGFSSYEQYF
few	TRBV6-2/TRBV6-3	TRBJ2-3	TRBD2	TGTGCCAGCAGTTATACTTCGGGGGGGAGCACAGATACGCAGTATTTT	CASSYTSGGSTDTQYF
NA	TRBV4-1	TRBJ1-4	NA	TGCGCCAGCAGCCCTCAAGCAACTAATGAAAAACTGTTTTTT	CASSPQATNEKLFF
NA	TRBV5-8	TRBJ1-2	TRBD1	TGTGCCAGCAGCTTGGCCGAGGGACAGAACCCCTATGGCTACACCTTC	CASSLAEGQNPYGYTF
few	TRBV5-1	TRBJ1-6	NA	TGCGCCAGCAGCTTAATTTCGGGGAACAATTCACCCCTCCACTTT	CASSLISGNNSPLHF
once	TRBV5-4	TRBJ2-1	TRBD2	TGTGCCAGCAGCCCGGGACTAGCGGGCGGCACAGAGCAGTTCTTC	CASSPGLAGGTEQFF
NA	TRBV6-5	TRBJ1-1	TRBD1	TGTGCCAGCATCTCGGGGACAGGGCGCACTGAAGCTTTCTTT	CASISGTGRTEAFF
NA	TRBV5-8	TRBJ2-1	NA	TGTGCCAGCAGCCGTCGGGTGGGGATCTCCTACAATGAGCAGTTCTTC	CASSRRVGISYNEQFF
NA	TRBV5-1	TRBJ2-7	TRBD1	TGCGCCAGCAGCATCCCGGGACAGCAATACGAGCAGTACTTC	CASSIPGQQYEQYF
NA	TRBV7-7	TRBJ2-2	NA	TGTGCCAGCAGCCCGGTGGGGGGCTACACCGGGGAGCTGTTTTTT	CASSPVGGYTGELFF
NA	TRBV19	TRBJ2-1	NA	TGTGCCAGTAGTATGTGGGCTAATATTGGGAATGAGCAGTTCTTC	CASSMWANIGNEQFF
NA	TRBV29-1	TRBJ2-2	TRBD2	TGCAGCGCTGGGACTAGCGTAAACACCGGGGAGCTGTTTTTT	CSAGTSVNTGELFF
NA	TRBV20-1	TRBJ1-3	NA	TGCAGTGCCCAACACGGAAACACCATATATTTT	CSAQHGNTIYF
NA	TRBV9	TRBJ2-3	TRBD2	TGTGCCAGCAGCGTAGGAAGACTAGCGGGGGGGCGAGAAGATACGCAGTATTTT	CASSVGRLAGGREDTQYF
once	TRBV7-2	TRBJ2-1	NA	TGTGCCAGCAGCTTAGCGGGAATTGGGGTGGGAGGTGAGCAGTTCTTC	CASSLAGIGVGGEQFF
NA	TRBV3-1/TRBV3-2	TRBJ2-1	TRBD2	TGTGCCAGCAGCCGAGGGACTAGCGGGAGGAGCAATGAGCAGTTCTTC	CASSRGTSGRSNEQFF
NA	TRBV10-3	TRBJ2-5	NA	TGTGCCATCAGCCAGGGGGGCGAGACCCAGTACTTC	CAISQGGETQYF
NA	TRBV2	TRBJ2-2	NA	TGTGCCAGCGCCGCACTCAGGAGTAGAACAGGAGCCGGAGAGCTGTTTTTT	CASAALRSRTGAGELFF
few	TRBV7-3	TRBJ2-1	NA	TGTGCCAGCAGCTTACAAATCGCTGACAATGAGCAGTTCTTC	CASSLQIADNEQFF
NA	TRBV7-9	TRBJ2-1	TRBD2	TGTGCCAGCAGCTCGACCGGGACTAGCGGGGGGACCTACTACAATGAGCAGTTCTTC	CASSSTGTSGGTYYNEQFF
NA	TRBV6-5	TRBJ1-1	NA	TGTGCCAGCAGGAGGGTGTCGAACACTGAAGCTTTCTTT	CASRRVSNTEAFF
NA	TRBV7-9	TRBJ1-2	NA	TGTGCCAGCAGCTTAGGGGGAAGTGTGAGCTACACCTTC	CASSLGGSVSYTF
NA	TRBV7-9	TRBJ1-1	TRBD1	TGTGCCAGCAGCCAGGGACAGATGAACACTGAAGCTTTCTTT	CASSQGQMNTEAFF
NA	TRBV21-1	TRBJ1-6	NA	TGTGCCAGCAGCAAAGGGGGACTCAATTCACCCCTCCACTTT	CASSKGGLNSPLHF
NA	TRBV9	TRBJ2-5	TRBD2	TGTGCCAGCAGCCCCCAGGGCGGGGGTACCCAGTACTTC	CASSPQGGGTQYF
NA	TRBV6-5	TRBJ1-5	NA	TGTGCCACCGGCCCAACGAGGGAACAGCCCCAGCATTTT	CATGPTREQPQHF
NA	TRBV5-1	TRBJ1-2	TRBD1	TGCGCCAGCAGCCGCGGACAGGGCGGAGGCTACACCTTC	CASSRGQGGGYTF
NA	TRBV5-6	TRBJ2-4	NA	TGTGCCAGCAGCCAAGGGCTAGCCAAAAACATTCAGTACTTC	CASSQGLAKNIQYF
NA	TRBV9	TRBJ2-5	NA	TGTGCCAGCAGCGTAGTCGTTGGAAACGTAGAGACCCAGTACTTC	CASSVVVGNVETQYF
NA	TRBV10-2	TRBJ2-1	TRBD2	TGCGCCAGCAGTGAACTAGCGGAGAACCAGTTCTTC	CASSELAENQFF
NA	TRBV24-1	TRBJ1-2	NA	TGTGCCACCCGGTACGGCCGACAGGACTATGGCTACACCTTC	CATRYGRQDYGYTF
NA	TRBV5-4	TRBJ2-5	TRBD2	TGTGCCAGCAGCTCCCCGGGGGGGCCATTTGGAGAGACCCAGTACTTC	CASSSPGGPFGETQYF